The 26 T cell receptor beta chains presented below share a single source sample, sequenced in a study of T cells in localized non-small cell lung cancer. The protocol was immunoSEQ multiplex PCR, while the TCRdb copy is restricted to in-frame clones and leaves out a portion. The table shows 30,000 to 50,000 clones, with roughly 80% occurring only once. The material was PBMCs, obtained before any cancer treatment. These receptors originate from a woman aged 35 to 70 with stage II squamous cell lung carcinoma.

This chain links TRBV28 with TRBJ1-5; D unresolved. CDR3 size: 14 residues. CDR1 MDHEN and CDR2 SYDVKM come from the germline V gene. Trimming left V 2 bases short and J 0 bases short, with 5 bases between. The CDR3 is CASSLGVSNQPQHF. The CDR3 DNA reads TGTGCCAGCAGTTTAGGGGTTAGCAATCAGCCCCAGCATTTT.

This clone came up once. The chain employs TRBV6-1 and TRBJ1-2; tentative D call: TRBD1 (5 bases). The germline gives CDR1 MNHNS, CDR2 SASEGT. The V gene lost 9 bases and the J gene lost 4 bases, with 15 bases spanning the gap. The CDR3 has 13 residues. CDR3 in amino acids: CASGDQLGYGYTF. The CDR3 nucleotides are TGTGCCAGTGGGGACCAATTGGGCTATGGCTACACCTTC.

The chain employs TRBV4-2 and TRBJ2-5; D could derive from TRBD1 or TRBD2 (5 bases each). Trimming removed 2 bases from V and 5 bases from J, with 15 bases in between. This CDR3 has 15 residues. The germline V gene has CDR1 LGHNA and CDR2 YNFKEQ. The CDR3 DNA reads as TGTGCCAGCAGCCAATACCGGGACCTCGCGGAGACCCAGTACTTC. It is translated as CASSQYRDLAETQYF.

The chain joins TRBV5-6 to TRBJ1-1; D possibly corresponds to TRBD1 (5 bases). The CDR3 consists of 15 residues. CDR1 and CDR2 (germline): SGHDT, YYEEEE. With 0 bases removed from V and 4 bases from J, the gap between germline ends came to 13 bases. The CDR3 region has the DNA TGTGCCAGCAGCTTGGTTCAGGGCGGGGGCACTGAAGCTTTCTTT. It codes for CASSLVQGGGTEAFF.

The J gene is TRBJ2-1, the V gene TRBV18, with D unclear. Germline V gene lookup returns CDR1 KGHSH and CDR2 LQKENI. V was pared by 3 bases and J by 0 bases, with 9 bases between. CDR3 size: 15 residues. Here the CDR3 reads CASSPFESSYNEQFF. CDR3 nucleotide sequence: TGTGCCAGCTCACCCTTCGAGAGCTCCTACAATGAGCAGTTCTTC.

CDR3 DNA: TGTGCCAGCACTGAGACAGCTTATTATGGCTACACCTTC. It encodes CASTETAYYGYTF. The J gene is TRBJ1-2, the V gene TRBV6-6, with a weak D call TRBD1 (5 bases). CDR1 and CDR2 (germline): MNHNY, SVGAGI (reference sequence). The CDR3 sequence is 13 residues long. The V end was cut by 7 bases, the J end by 5 bases, with 14 bases between.

The chain employs TRBV11-1 and TRBJ2-4; TRBD2 aligns across 11 bases. CDR3 length equals 17 residues. Losses at the gene ends were 5 bases for V and 0 bases for J; bases not matched to a gene: 6. Germline lookup yields CDR1 SGHAT and CDR2 FQDESV (reference sequence). CDR3 DNA: TGTGCCAGCAGCCCCGGGACTAGCGGACTAGCCAAAAACATTCAGTACTTC. Its protein product is CASSPGTSGLAKNIQYF.

The chain uses TRBV19 and TRBJ2-5; 11 bases are shared with TRBD2. This CDR3 contains 15 residues. Germline CDR1 LNHDA, CDR2 SQIVND (reference sequence). Unmatched junction bases numbered 2, after V lost 1 base and J lost 4 bases. CDR3 protein: CASSIVAGGPETQYF. CDR3 bases: TGTGCCAGTAGTATAGTAGCGGGAGGGCCAGAGACCCAGTACTTC.

The J gene is TRBJ2-5, the V gene TRBV28; D might be TRBD1 (6 bases). Germline V gene lookup returns CDR1 MDHEN and CDR2 SYDVKM. The V gene lost 4 bases and the J gene lost 5 bases, with 14 bases spanning the gap. There are 14 residues in the CDR3. CDR3 residues: CASSWVQGRETQYF. As DNA, the CDR3 is TGTGCCAGCAGTTGGGTCCAGGGGCGCGAGACCCAGTACTTC. The full variable domain, with the rest looked up from reference TRBV28 and TRBJ2-5, is DVKVTQSSRYLVKRTGEKVFLECVQDMDHENMFWYRQDPGLGLRLIYFSYDVKMKEKGDIPEGYSVSREKKERFSLILESASTNQTSMYLCASSWVQGRETQYFGPGTRLLVL.

The V gene is TRBV13, the J gene TRBJ1-4; no definite D call. V lost 6 bases and J 3 bases, leaving 11 bases between the germline ends. Per germline, CDR1 PRHDT and CDR2 FYEKMQ (reference sequence). This CDR3 is built from 14 residues. CDR3 DNA sequence: TGTGCCAGCAGTTTGAGGTGGTCTAATGAAAAACTGTTTTTT. Amino acid sequence: CASSLRWSNEKLFF.

This clone was observed many times. The sample has other DNA sequences that encode this CDR3 too. The chain links TRBV29-1 to TRBJ1-6; the D gene is possibly TRBD1 (6 bases). The germline gives CDR1 SQVTM, CDR2 ANQGSEA. The CDR3 runs 14 residues. The V end was cut by 5 bases, the J end by 8 bases, with 16 bases between. In nucleotides, the CDR3 is TGCAGCGTTTCGACAGGCCTTAGGGATTCACCCCTCCACTTT. The encoded protein is CSVSTGLRDSPLHF.

V and J are TRBV28 and TRBJ1-2, with D uncertain. V shed 10 bases and J shed 4 bases, with 10 bases lying between them. The CDR3 has 11 residues. Germline CDR1 is MDHEN and CDR2 is SYDVKM. CDR3 DNA: TGTGCCACCTATGGCAGCTATGGCTACACCTTC. It translates to CATYGSYGYTF.

The chain is built from TRBV27 and TRBJ2-5; 11 bases map to TRBD2. Trimming removed 6 bases from V and 4 bases from J; junction bases left unmatched: 4. This CDR3 has 14 residues. Germline CDR1 MNHEY, CDR2 SMNVEV (reference sequence). As DNA, the CDR3 is TGTGCCAGCAGACTAGCGGGAGCACGAGAGACCCAGTACTTC. Its translation is CASRLAGARETQYF.

The J gene is TRBJ2-3, the V gene TRBV5-4; D gene uncertain. The V and J ends lost 4 bases and 3 bases respectively, with 18 bases between them. CDR3 length equals 16 residues. The germline gives CDR1 SGHNT, CDR2 YYREEE (reference sequence). CDR3 in DNA: TGTGCCAGCAGCAACCCCGTTCGAGGAAGGACAGATACGCAGTATTTT. Its protein product is CASSNPVRGRTDTQYF.

V usage is TRBV5-6 and J usage is TRBJ1-1; D gene unclear. The CDR3 length is 13 residues. Germline lookup yields CDR1 SGHDT and CDR2 YYEEEE. The germline V and J ends were trimmed by 0 bases and 2 bases, with 5 bases remaining between them. The CDR3: CASSLAGNTEAFF. For the CDR3, the DNA is TGTGCCAGCAGCTTGGCCGGAAACACTGAAGCTTTCTTT.

The rearrangement links TRBV6-6 to TRBJ1-4; TRBD1 matches at 9 bases. V dropped 6 bases and J dropped 6; count of bases not matched to a gene: 8. Germline V CDR1 and CDR2: MNHNY, SVGAGI (reference sequence). The CDR3 extends over 15 amino acids. CDR3 amino acids: CASRGTGGAYEKLFF. CDR3 sequence (DNA): TGTGCCAGCAGAGGTACAGGGGGCGCGTATGAAAAACTGTTTTTT.

This clone was observed a few times. V gene TRBV7-8 combines with J gene TRBJ2-5; D unresolved. The CDR3 spans 11 residues. Trimming cost V 3 bases and J 2 bases, with 1 base left between them. Germline CDR1 reads SGHVS; CDR2 reads FQNEAQ. The DNA for the CDR3 is TGTGCCAGCAGCTTTCAAGAGACCCAGTACTTC. It codes for CASSFQETQYF.

V is TRBV28 and J is TRBJ2-7; D assignment may be TRBD1 or TRBD2 (5 bases each). Per germline, CDR1 MDHEN and CDR2 SYDVKM. The length of the CDR3 is 14 residues. The V gene lost 6 bases and the J gene lost 2 bases, with 14 bases spanning the gap. Written as DNA, the CDR3 is TGTGCCAGCAGCACCGGGGCAGGCACCTACGAGCAGTACGTC. Its protein is CASSTGAGTYEQYV.

There are a few counts of this clone. Additional DNA sequences in this sample encode the identical CDR3. CDR3 protein: CASSLEGGYGYTF. The CDR3 nucleotides read TGCGCCAGCAGCTTGGAGGGAGGCTATGGCTACACCTTC. The chain is built from TRBV5-1 and TRBJ1-2, with D unresolved. This CDR3 contains 13 residues. The V gene's germline CDR1 is SGHRS and CDR2 YFSETQ. Between the trimmed V and J ends, which lost 0 bases and 4 bases, there was a span of 7 bases. The full variable domain, with the rest looked up from reference TRBV5-1 and TRBJ1-2, is KAGVTQTPRYLIKTRGQQVTLSCSPISGHRSVSWYQQTPGQGLQFLFEYFSETQRNKGNFPGRFSGRQFSNSRSEMNVSTLELGDSALYLCASSLEGGYGYTFGSGTRLTVV.

The chain combines TRBV7-2 with TRBJ1-4, with a weak D call TRBD1 (6 bases). CDR1 SGHTA and CDR2 FQGNSA come from the germline V gene. V was cut by 1 base and J by 10 bases, with 16 bases left in between. The CDR3 contains 15 residues. The CDR3 sequence is CASSLGWSGGRKLFF. The DNA for the CDR3 is TGTGCCAGCAGCTTAGGATGGTCCGGGGGGCGAAAACTGTTTTTT. The variable domain in full, completed from reference TRBV7-2 and TRBJ1-4, reads GAGVSQSPSNKVTEKGKDVELRCDPISGHTALYWYRQSLGQGLEFLIYFQGNSAPDKSGLPSDRFSAERTGGSVSTLTIQRTQQEDSAVYLCASSLGWSGGRKLFFGSGTQLSVL.

The chain has TRBV18 and TRBJ1-3; D is unclear. Trimming took off 0 bases at V and 0 bases at J, with 6 bases between the two ends. CDR1 and CDR2 from the germline V gene are KGHSH and LQKENI. The CDR3 runs 15 residues. CDR3 in DNA: TGTGCCAGCTCACCACCCAATACCTCTGGAAACACCATATATTTT. Translated, it gives CASSPPNTSGNTIYF.

The rearrangement joins TRBV10-1 to TRBJ2-2; no clear D. The V gene lost 3 bases and the J gene lost 0 bases, with 2 bases spanning the gap. CDR3 length equals 13 residues. CDR1 WNHNN and CDR2 SYGVQD come from the germline V gene (reference sequence). The CDR3 DNA reads as TGCGCCAGCAGTGACCCGAACACCGGGGAGCTGTTTTTT. Protein: CASSDPNTGELFF.

The chain employs TRBV4-2 and TRBJ2-5; no clear D gene. Per the germline V gene, CDR1 is LGHNA and CDR2 is YNFKEQ. The CDR3 contains 14 residues. The V end was cut by 0 bases, the J end by 1 base, with 6 bases between. The CDR3 region has the DNA TGTGCCAGCAGCCAAGAGGGCAGCCAAGAGACCCAGTACTTC. Its translation: CASSQEGSQETQYF.

V usage is TRBV15 and J usage is TRBJ2-1, with D tentatively TRBD1 (6 bases). The CDR3 totals 15 residues. CDR1 and CDR2 (germline): LNHNV, YYDKDF (reference sequence). Trimming took 0 bases from V and 9 from J, leaving 15 bases between them. The CDR3 region is CATSREGASGVEQFF. Here the CDR3 DNA reads TGTGCCACCAGCAGAGAGGGGGCCTCCGGGGTTGAGCAGTTCTTC. The full variable domain, in which reference TRBV15 and TRBJ2-1 provide the parts outside the CDR3, is DAMVIQNPRYQVTQFGKPVTLSCSQTLNHNVMYWYQQKSSQAPKLLFHYYDKDFNNEADTPDNFQSRRPNTSFCFLDIRSPGLGDTAMYLCATSREGASGVEQFFGPGTRLTVL.

V is TRBV7-3 and J is TRBJ2-2, with 7 nucleotides matching TRBD2. V lost 4 bases and J lost 4; bases outside the gene matches: 6. The germline V gene encodes CDR1 SGHTA and CDR2 FQGTGA. This CDR3 is built from 15 residues. In nucleotides, the CDR3 is TGTGCCAGCAGCTCGGGAGGACCTAGCACCGGGGAGCTGTTTTTT. Protein sequence: CASSSGGPSTGELFF.

The chain links TRBV2 to TRBJ2-1; no reliable D call. V was clipped by 8 bases and J by 4 bases, with 12 bases between them. CDR3 length: 13 amino acids. CDR1 is SNHLY, CDR2 FYNNEI, per germline. The CDR3 protein is CASVSDIYNEQFF. CDR3 nucleotides: TGTGCCAGCGTTAGTGACATATACAATGAGCAGTTCTTC.